This record concerns one TCR beta chain sequence. The antigen remains undetermined. This sample is drawn from a study of T cells in narcolepsy. On the study more broadly: Healthy controls were enrolled alongside patients with narcolepsy type 1 or type 2. Whole-study findings and limits: No autoreactive T cell clone sequences appeared in some memory CD4+ repertoires. Same-patient CSF and blood CD4+ T cell clonotypes included HCRT-specific and TRIB2-specific autoreactive ones. Reportedly, autoreactive clonotypes were serially detected in patients' blood but not controls'.

The CDR3 is made up of 14 amino acids. V was trimmed by 0 bases and J by 10 bases, leaving 14 bases between them. Germline CDR1 SGDLS, CDR2 YYNGEE. Clones were sequenced by immunoSEQ multiplex PCR, and TCRdb holds only the in-frame ones, with some missing. In the table there are approximately 25,000 clones, around 84% of which are singletons. Sequencing input: memory (CD45RA-) CD4+ T cells from blood. The chain uses TRBV9 and TRBJ2-1; D is ambiguous. The sequence came from a human donor in good health. Here the CDR3 DNA reads TGTGCCAGCAGCGTAGGGAATAGGGTCGGAGAGCAGTTCTTC. It codes for CASSVGNRVGEQFF. Together with reference TRBV9 and TRBJ2-1, the CDR3 gives the full variable domain: DSGVTQTPKHLITATGQRVTLRCSPRSGDLSVYWYQQSLDQGLQFLIQYYNGEERAKGNILERFSAQQFPDLHSELNLSSLELGDSALYFCASSVGNRVGEQFFGPGTRLTVL.